This passage covers 17 T cell receptor beta chains from one sample sequenced in a study of T cell responses to AZD1222 COVID-19 vaccine. TCRdb keeps only in-frame clones here, not all; method: immunoSEQ multiplex PCR. The data show roughly 150,000 clones, with roughly 94% seen just once and approximately 4.8% held by the top ten. The sequencing used peripheral blood, collected 28 days after the second AZD1222 dose. The source of these receptors is an adult who received the AZD1222 COVID-19 vaccine.

The chain recombines TRBV4-1 with TRBJ1-6; no definite D call. Trimming stripped 1 base from V and 12 bases from J, with 13 bases between. The CDR3 is made up of 14 amino acids. The V gene's germline CDR1 is MGHRA and CDR2 YSYEKL. The CDR3: CASSQAVYEIPLHF. As DNA, the CDR3 is TGCGCCAGCAGCCAAGCAGTCTATGAGATACCCCTCCACTTT.

This chain links TRBV7-9 with TRBJ1-5, with D perhaps matching TRBD1 (5 bases). Germline CDR1 reads SEHNR; CDR2 reads FQNEAQ (reference sequence). Between the trimmed V and J ends, which lost 0 bases and 1 base, there was a span of 7 bases. This CDR3 is built from 15 residues. The CDR3 region has the DNA TGTGCCAGCAGCTTAGCCGGGACCAGCAATCAGCCCCAGCATTTT. It specifies CASSLAGTSNQPQHF.

This clone was observed a single time. The chain employs TRBV3-1 (or the pseudogene TRBV3-2) and TRBJ1-1, with D unresolved. Germline CDR1 reads LGHDT; CDR2 reads YNNKEL (reference sequence). The CDR3 has 14 residues. With 1 base removed from V and 5 bases from J, the gap between germline ends came to 11 bases. Written as DNA, the CDR3 is TGTGCCAGCAGCCAAGCGAGGGCGCGGACTGAAGCTTTCTTT. It specifies CASSQARARTEAFF.

This chain links TRBV5-4 with TRBJ2-3; TRBD1 matches 7 bases. Trimming cost V 3 bases and J 2 bases; bases outside gene matches: 9. CDR1 SGHNT and CDR2 YYREEE come from the germline V gene (reference sequence). The CDR3 runs 16 residues. In DNA form, the CDR3 reads TGTGCCAGCAGCTCTCAATGGACAGGAGTCACAGATACGCAGTATTTT. It is translated as CASSSQWTGVTDTQYF.

V usage is TRBV7-9 and J usage is TRBJ1-2; TRBD1 matches at 7 bases. The trim removed 5 bases at V and 2 bases at J, leaving 11 bases unmatched. In germline, CDR1 is SEHNR, CDR2 FQNEAQ (reference sequence). CDR3 length equals 16 residues. The CDR3 region is CASSTSGYRGNYGYTF. The DNA of the CDR3 is TGTGCCAGCAGCACATCGGGATACAGGGGAAACTATGGCTACACCTTC.

The CDR3 reads CASGKVQETGELFF. The DNA for the CDR3 is TGTGCCAGTGGTAAGGTCCAGGAGACCGGGGAGCTGTTTTTT. J is TRBJ2-2 and V is TRBV19; no firm D call. Germline lookup yields CDR1 LNHDA and CDR2 SQIVND (reference sequence). V was shortened by 8 bases and J by 5 bases, with 15 bases between the two germline ends. The CDR3 runs to 14 residues.

The rearrangement joins TRBV6-1 to TRBJ2-1; no reliable D call. There are 15 residues in the CDR3. Germline V CDR1 and CDR2: MNHNS, SASEGT. Between the trimmed V and J ends, which lost 2 bases and 1 base, there was a span of 9 bases. In DNA form, the CDR3 reads TGTGCCAGCAGTGAACGGGTACCTTCCTACAATGAGCAGTTCTTC. The encoded protein is CASSERVPSYNEQFF.

The chain uses TRBV11-2 and TRBJ2-5; D perhaps matches TRBD1 (6 bases). This CDR3 spans 18 amino acids. Trimming removed 5 bases at V and 5 bases at J, with 27 bases between. Germline V gives CDR1 SGHAT, CDR2 FQNNGV. CDR3 sequence: CASSPTDRFYGRPETQYF. CDR3 sequence (DNA): TGTGCCAGCAGCCCTACTGACAGGTTTTATGGACGGCCGGAGACCCAGTACTTC.

The chain carries TRBV18 and TRBJ2-1, with TRBD1 matching over 9 bases. Per germline, CDR1 KGHSH and CDR2 LQKENI. The CDR3 covers 14 residues. V lost 5 bases, J lost 6 bases, and 5 bases stayed unmatched. CDR3 sequence: CASSTGTGRNEQFF. As DNA, the CDR3 is TGTGCCAGCTCAACCGGGACAGGGCGCAATGAGCAGTTCTTC.

The V call is TRBV9, the J call TRBJ2-7; 10 positions match TRBD2. The germline CDR1 and CDR2 sequences are SGDLS and YYNGEE. The CDR3 covers 15 residues. The J segment lost 0 bases and the V segment lost 1 base, leaving 1 base of the junction unmatched. CDR3 region: CASSVSSGSSYEQYF. In DNA form, the CDR3 reads TGTGCCAGCAGCGTATCTAGCGGGAGCTCCTACGAGCAGTACTTC.

This chain links TRBV4-1 with TRBJ2-2; D could derive from TRBD1 or TRBD2 (5 bases each). The V and J ends lost 4 bases and 6 bases respectively, with 18 bases between them. CDR1 is MGHRA, CDR2 YSYEKL, per germline. The CDR3 totals 16 residues. The CDR3 reads CASSPSRDHWAGELFF. CDR3 DNA: TGCGCCAGCAGCCCTTCCCGGGACCACTGGGCCGGGGAGCTGTTTTTT.

This clone was seen only a few times. The rearrangement uses TRBV27 and TRBJ2-1; D remains ambiguous. Trimming left V 5 bases short and J 0 bases short, with 17 bases between. The CDR3 runs to 17 residues. Germline values: CDR1 MNHEY, CDR2 SMNVEV (reference sequence). The CDR3 loop is CASSPHSVRSSYNEQFF. Written as DNA, the CDR3 is TGTGCCAGCAGTCCCCACAGCGTTCGTAGCTCCTACAATGAGCAGTTCTTC.

The J gene is TRBJ1-1, the V gene TRBV7-9; D is ambiguous. This CDR3 region has 12 residues. The V end was cut by 3 bases, the J end by 0 bases, with 2 bases between. The V gene's germline CDR1 is SEHNR and CDR2 FQNEAQ (reference sequence). The CDR3 coding sequence is TGTGCCAGCAGCTTTGTGAACACTGAAGCTTTCTTT. Residues: CASSFVNTEAFF.

V gene TRBV20-1 combines with J gene TRBJ1-2; D is possibly TRBD1 (6 bases). Trimming took off 3 bases at V and 8 bases at J, with 10 bases between the two ends. Per germline, CDR1 DFQATT and CDR2 SNEGSKA (reference sequence). The CDR3 runs to 11 residues. The CDR3 reads CSASEDSGYTF. The CDR3 nucleotides are TGCAGTGCTAGTGAGGACAGCGGCTACACCTTC.

The rearrangement joins TRBV30 to TRBJ2-1, with 10 positions matching TRBD2. The length of the CDR3 is 16 residues. J gave up 3 bases and V 5 bases, and 10 bases lay outside the gene matches. Germline V CDR1 and CDR2: GTSNPN, SVGIG (reference sequence). CDR3 residues: CAWFHPGTSVYNEQFF. The DNA for the CDR3 is TGTGCCTGGTTCCACCCCGGGACTAGCGTCTACAATGAGCAGTTCTTC.

V usage is TRBV7-6 and J usage is TRBJ2-2; 9 bases match TRBD1. The CDR3 is 16 residues long. With 5 bases clipped from V and 2 bases from J, the junction kept 6 bases outside the gene matches. Germline V CDR1 and CDR2: SGHVS, FNYEAQ. The CDR3 is CASSPRTGDNTGELFF. The CDR3 bases are TGTGCCAGCAGCCCCCGGACAGGGGATAACACCGGGGAGCTGTTTTTT.

The rearrangement joins TRBV3-1 (or the pseudogene TRBV3-2) to TRBJ2-1; 7 nucleotides align to TRBD2. The CDR3 spans 17 residues. Germline loops: CDR1 LGHDT, CDR2 YNNKEL (reference sequence). J gave up 2 bases and V 0 bases, and 7 bases lay outside the gene matches. The CDR3 loop reads CASSQDRPGLTYNEQFF. The CDR3 nucleotides are TGTGCCAGCAGCCAAGACCGACCGGGACTAACCTACAATGAGCAGTTCTTC.